This TCR beta chain was recovered during a study of long-term antiretroviral therapy in people with HIV. Across the whole study: The earliest samples predate the 2015 immediate-ART recommendation by about a decade.

At the survey level, the v3.0 immunoSEQ assay was run. Libraries were prepared by immunoSEQ multiplex PCR; TCRdb keeps only in-frame clonotypes and omits some of them. The table records roughly 16,000 clones, about 94% of them present only once. Findings and limits, study-wide: ART adherence, viral resistance and therapy changes went unrecorded.

Post-ART PBMC samples numbered at least two per donor, and pre-ART ones at least one. Remarks on this clone: Antigen specificity is unknown.

Trimming left V 1 base short and J 3 bases short, with 7 bases between. Germline-derived CDR1 and CDR2 are LNHDA and SQIVND (reference sequence). The CDR3 is made up of 13 amino acids. The chain combines TRBV19 with TRBJ2-7; D may be TRBD2 (6 bases). This sequence originates from a woman aged 45-65 years with HIV. Sequenced here: unsorted PBMCs, sampled nearly 6.5 years after starting antiretroviral therapy. The CDR3: CASSIAGDYEQYF. The CDR3 DNA is TGTGCCAGTAGTATAGCGGGAGACTACGAGCAGTACTTC. The full variable domain, completed using reference TRBV19 and TRBJ2-7, is DGGITQSPKYLFRKEGQNVTLSCEQNLNHDAMYWYRQDPGQGLRLIYYSQIVNDFQKGDIAEGYSVSREKKESFPLTVTSAQKNPTAFYLCASSIAGDYEQYFGPGTRLTVT.